This TCR beta chain was captured in a study of early T cells in non-severe SARS-CoV-2 infection. Findings and limits, study-wide: A preference for anti-spike CD8 responses marked VDJdb matching, which missed private and CD4 specificities.

V was trimmed by 3 bases and J by 4 bases, leaving 10 bases between them. Germline V gene sequence: CDR1 DFQATT, CDR2 SNEGSKA (reference sequence). The CDR3 sequence is 13 residues long. TCRdb reanalysed the 5' RACE reads using MiXCR and keeps one entry per CDR3 protein. The sample carries around 27,000 distinct CDR3 sequences, about 6% recorded once. This clonotype showed up many times. Its antigen is as yet unknown. The TCR originated in an adult who was a healthcare worker with PCR-confirmed SARS-CoV-2 infection or an uninfected control (not recorded which). The chain carries TRBV20-1 and TRBJ2-1; D call uncertain. The specimen sequenced was whole blood. The CDR3 protein is CSASYSSYNEQFF. Written as DNA, the CDR3 is TGCAGTGCTAGCTACTCCAGTTACAATGAGCAGTTCTTC.